One sample yielded the 8 T cell receptor beta chains listed below, sequenced in a study of blood T cell repertoires in COVID-19. Method: immunoSEQ multiplex PCR; TCRdb's copy keeps in-frame clones and lacks some. Among a few hundred thousand clones listed, approximately 90% were seen once. The sequencing input was peripheral blood. The receptors originated from a man between 18 and 35 years old with active or convalescent COVID-19.

The chain links TRBV6-4 to TRBJ1-2, with TRBD1 as a possible D gene (5 bases). The CDR3 sequence is 15 residues long. The germline gives CDR1 MRHNA, CDR2 SNTAGT. V shed 2 bases and J shed 3 bases, with 13 bases lying between them. CDR3 in amino acids: CASSDGGGLYYGYTF. CDR3 nucleotide sequence: TGTGCCAGCAGTGACGGCGGGGGGTTATACTATGGCTACACCTTC.

The chain joins TRBV7-2 to TRBJ1-5; D is undetermined. V lost 5 bases to trimming and J lost 0 bases, with 11 bases between them. There are 15 residues in the CDR3. Germline V CDR1 and CDR2: SGHTA, FQGNSA. The CDR3 region is CASSPTVYSNQPQHF. The DNA for the CDR3 is TGTGCCAGCAGCCCAACAGTTTATAGCAATCAGCCCCAGCATTTT.

This clone has a handful of counts. The chain has TRBV30 and TRBJ2-2; D perhaps matches TRBD2 (5 bases). Trimming cost V 0 bases and J 7 bases, with 15 bases left between them. This CDR3 contains 15 residues. Germline V gives CDR1 GTSNPN, CDR2 SVGIG (reference sequence). The CDR3 here is CAWSVRALGGGELFF. CDR3 coding DNA: TGTGCCTGGAGTGTACGAGCACTAGGTGGCGGGGAGCTGTTTTTT.

The gene calls are TRBV12-3 or TRBV12-4 and TRBJ1-2; TRBD1 might be the D (5 bases). Trimming shortened V by 0 bases and J by 6 bases, and 8 bases separated the two germline ends. The CDR3 consists of 13 residues. The CDR3 reads CASSLAQGDGYTF. The CDR3 DNA is TGTGCCAGCAGTTTAGCGCAGGGCGATGGCTACACCTTC.

The chain is built from TRBV2 and TRBJ2-3; no clear D. The germline gives CDR1 SNHLY, CDR2 FYNNEI. The CDR3 length is 16 residues. The germline V and J ends were trimmed by 0 bases and 2 bases, with 12 bases remaining between them. This CDR3 is CASSEAANPYTDTQYF. The CDR3 nucleotides are TGTGCCAGCAGTGAAGCAGCTAACCCCTACACAGATACGCAGTATTTT.

The chain is built from TRBV7-6 and TRBJ2-5, with D perhaps matching TRBD2 (7 bases). This CDR3 contains 15 residues. Germline CDR1 and CDR2: SGHVS and FNYEAQ. The V gene lost 5 bases and the J gene lost 5 bases, with 18 bases spanning the gap. CDR3 bases: TGTGCCAGCAGCCGTCAAGTGGGAGGGGGGGAGACCCAGTACTTC. Protein sequence: CASSRQVGGGETQYF.

V gene TRBV30 combines with J gene TRBJ1-2, with 11 bases matching TRBD1. Unmatched junction bases numbered 4, after V lost 1 base and J lost 3 bases. CDR1 is GTSNPN and CDR2 is SVGIG in the germline V gene (reference sequence). This CDR3 region has 15 residues. This chain's CDR3 is CAWSGGQGEYYGYTF. The CDR3 DNA follows: TGTGCCTGGAGTGGGGGACAGGGGGAATACTATGGCTACACCTTC.

In nucleotides, the CDR3 is TGTGCCATCAGTGAGTCTGGGGCCTTACCGGGGCCCCAGCATTTT. Protein product: CAISESGALPGPQHF. This rearrangement joins TRBV10-3 to TRBJ1-5, with D possibly matching TRBD1 (5 bases). The CDR3 totals 15 residues. The V gene lost 0 bases and the J gene lost 9 bases, with 15 bases spanning the gap. Germline-derived CDR1 and CDR2 are ENHRY and SYGVKD.